This T cell receptor (beta chain) was identified during a study of T cells in Graves' hyperthyroidism and ophthalmopathy. The investigators amplified TCR beta CDR3 regions from RNA transcripts. First-round RT-PCR with HTBI primers amplified the TCR CDR3 region. MiXCR was run by TCRdb on the multiplex PCR reads, yielding one entry per CDR3 protein. The table includes under 70,000 distinct CDR3 sequences, around 53% detected once. Germline lookup yields CDR1 DFQATT and CDR2 SNEGSKA (reference sequence). CDR3 size: 14 residues. Losses at the gene ends were 6 bases for V and 5 bases for J; bases not matched to a gene: 11.

The chain couples TRBV20-1 to TRBJ2-5, with 8 bases aligning to TRBD2. Sequencing was done on a sample of blood. The clonotype originates from an older woman with Graves' ophthalmopathy. As DNA, the CDR3 is TGCAGTGCCCCCCGCTTTAGCGGGGAGGAGACCCAGTACTTC. Encoded protein: CSAPRFSGEETQYF.